This TCR beta chain emerged from a study of cytomegalovirus exposure and HLA in healthy donors. Study-level results: Excluded were some V segments that proved indistinguishable, including TRBV6-2 and TRBV6-3. Among the CMV-associated chains, three were confirmed in vitro as specific for CMV antigens. Follow-up analysis seemed to connect common viral pathogens with several of the most significant clusters identified.

The donors, nominally healthy at sampling, likely had unrecorded immune exposures. The primer mix had 60 Vbeta and 13 Jbeta primers. Here immunoSEQ multiplex PCR was the method, and the copy in TCRdb shows in-frame clones only, minus some. This table has some 70,000 clones, about 81% appearing once. V shed 2 bases and J 12 bases; nucleotides not matched to a gene: 5. Germline loops: CDR1 MNHEY, CDR2 SVGAGI. CDR3 length: 12 amino acids. Turning to this clone: Its specificity is unknown.

The TCR sequence derives from a human donor in good health. Material for sequencing was PBMCs. This chain connects TRBV6-5 to TRBJ2-7; 9 positions match TRBD1. For the CDR3, the DNA is TGTGCCAGCAGTTACGCAGGACAGGGGCTGTACTTC. Translation gives CASSYAGQGLYF.